The clone carrying this TCR beta chain occurred a few times. Its antigen remains unidentified. This sample was taken from a study of CD8+CD57+ T cells in acquired aplastic anemia. As for the study in general: Sorted CD4+ and CD8+ cell DNA averaged about 3 ug.

The CDR3 has 15 amino acids. The V segment lost 8 bases and the J segment 1 base; nucleotides outside the gene matches: 9. Germline CDR1 MNHEY, CDR2 SMNVEV (reference sequence). The study's findings and limits: The same twenty-nine CD8+ CDR3 sequences occurred in patients and in controls.

Patients sequenced had flow cytometry evidence of CD8+CD57+ cell expansion. With no exception, the patients had severe acquired aplastic anemia. Both TCR beta VDJ combination and CDR3 sequence profiling were carried out. Genomic DNA was the template for this profiling. One entry per CDR3 protein, called by TCRdb with MiXCR from the reads. The table records 150,000 or so distinct CDR3 sequences, less than 60% of them present only once. The TCR originated in a human donor with aplastic anemia. The chain recombines TRBV27 with TRBJ1-1; 8 bases line up with TRBD1. The specimen sequenced was sorted CD4+, CD8+, or CD8+CD57+ T cells (not recorded which) from PBMCs. The CDR3 is CASRGQVPWNTEAFF. CDR3 in DNA: TGTGCCAGCCGGGGACAGGTCCCCTGGAACACTGAAGCTTTCTTT.